Below, one TCR beta chain is given with its context. This clonotype was found a few times. This clone's antigen is unknown. No per-base quality is available; no much larger clone lies one base away. The source of the sample is a study of T cell repertoires in cytomegalovirus infection (dated by TCRdb to about 2019). Some background on the complete study: Peptide stimulations targeted recently identified HLA-C-restricted CMV epitopes, whose presentation resists viral immunomodulation, together with well-studied HLA-B-restricted epitopes. Donor HLA type was relevant to the analysis, as public TCR beta signatures indicated carriage of CMV infection together with the matching HLA type.

Beyond this particular receptor, the publication reports: In both this cohort and an independent roughly 350-donor cohort, the cumulative frequency of public TCR beta family members distinguished carriers of CMV infection plus the relevant HLA type. In the ex vivo response, HLA-C-restricted CMV-specific TCR beta clonotypes were dominant, and in two of eight donors the single most frequent clonotype came from this HLA-C-restricted group.

From cysteine to phenylalanine, the CDR3 is 14 amino acids long. Left in the record is the CDR3 DNA by itself, 42 bases read in frame from the first base. Cut back by 1 base and 6 bases, the V and J ends lie 10 bases apart. The treatment or condition label, read with the paper, signifies: in vitro stimulation with specific CMV peptide epitopes to enrich CMV-specific T cells. Sequencing relied on an Illumina HiSeq 1500. TCRdb reworked the public reads: Q25 trimming with fastp, MiXCR clone assembly, productive beta chains retained. Identical CDR3 proteins give one entry, which carries the most common genes and DNA. This sample lists 300,000 or so distinct CDR3 sequences; more than 20% were detected once. 13% of the sample is held by the ten biggest clonotypes.

The receptor was derived from a human donor in good health (CMV status not recorded). Some clones in this sample may be carry-over from other donors' samples. The sample consisted of cultured PBMCs, taken from culture after CMV antigen stimulation. The sequence is built from TRBV12-3 or TRBV12-4 and TRBJ1-5, with no D gene named confidently. In nucleotides, the sequence is TGTGCCAGCAGTTTAGGGCGGGCGTTTCAGCCCCAGCATTTT. The translation is CASSLGRAFQPQHF.